These 9 T cell receptor beta chains were all obtained from the same sample, sequenced in a study of blood T cell repertoires in COVID-19. Only in-frame clones appear in the TCRdb table, and some are missing; sequencing was by immunoSEQ multiplex PCR. The data hold under 200,000 clones, with approximately 90% observed a single time. The sample consisted of peripheral blood. The receptors shown here come from a man aged 35-49 years with active or convalescent COVID-19.

The chain recombines TRBV3-1 (or the pseudogene TRBV3-2) with TRBJ2-5, with 7 bases lining up with TRBD2. Germline CDR1 and CDR2: LGHDT and YNNKEL (reference sequence). Losses at the gene ends were 1 base for V and 5 bases for J; bases not matched to a gene: 13. This CDR3 spans 17 amino acids. The CDR3 loop reads CASSQGDRSGGGETQYF. In DNA form, the CDR3 reads TGTGCCAGCAGCCAAGGGGACCGGTCGGGAGGCGGGGAGACCCAGTACTTC.

In this sample, this clone turned up once. V gene TRBV7-2 combines with J gene TRBJ2-5; the match to TRBD2 covers 15 bases. This CDR3 has 19 residues. Germline-derived CDR1 and CDR2 are SGHTA and FQGNSA. With V trimmed by 3 bases and J by 2 bases, 10 bases remained unmatched. The CDR3 sequence is CASSFVGTSGRSRQETQYF. DNA for the CDR3: TGTGCCAGCAGCTTTGTTGGGACTAGCGGGAGGTCAAGGCAAGAGACCCAGTACTTC.

The chain is built from TRBV2 and TRBJ2-1; weak D call: TRBD2 (5 bases). This CDR3 contains 17 residues. V lost 6 bases and J lost 0, with 18 bases in between. CDR1 is SNHLY, CDR2 FYNNEI, per germline. Written as DNA, the CDR3 is TGTGCCAGCAGCCTGATATTTAGCGTTATCTCCTACAATGAGCAGTTCTTC. Protein: CASSLIFSVISYNEQFF.

The chain is built from TRBV5-1 and TRBJ2-7; D may be TRBD2 (6 bases). V lost 0 bases and J 2 bases, leaving 12 bases between the germline ends. The CDR3 spans 15 residues. Germline lookup yields CDR1 SGHRS and CDR2 YFSETQ. CDR3 coding DNA: TGCGCCAGCAGCTTGGAGGCGGGGACCACCTACGAGCAGTACTTC. It encodes CASSLEAGTTYEQYF.

The chain combines TRBV29-1 with TRBJ1-1, with D maybe TRBD1 (5 bases). This CDR3 region has 11 residues. V was cut by 4 bases and J by 5 bases, with 8 bases left in between. Germline V CDR1 and CDR2: SQVTM, ANQGSEA. Here the CDR3 reads CSVGQHTEAFF. CDR3 DNA: TGCAGCGTTGGACAGCATACTGAAGCTTTCTTT.

This clone was seen more than once but under ten times. The rearrangement links TRBV6-5 to TRBJ1-3; a weak D match, TRBD1 (6 bases). The CDR3 consists of 15 residues. V lost 7 bases and J 0 bases, leaving 13 bases between the germline ends. CDR1 is MNHEY and CDR2 is SVGAGI in the germline V gene. CDR3 nucleotide sequence: TGTGCCAGCAAGGAGGACAGTTCCTCTGGAAACACCATATATTTT. This translates into CASKEDSSSGNTIYF.

The gene calls are TRBV15 and TRBJ2-2; the D is unclear. Germline CDR1 reads LNHNV; CDR2 reads YYDKDF (reference sequence). V shed 10 bases and J shed 4 bases, with 13 bases lying between them. This CDR3 spans 13 amino acids. Here the CDR3 DNA reads TGTGCCATCTCACGTCGAGGCACCGGGGAGCTGTTTTTT. Translation gives CAISRRGTGELFF.

The J gene is TRBJ2-7, the V gene TRBV27; no clear D. CDR1 is MNHEY and CDR2 is SMNVEV in the germline V gene (reference sequence). Trimming removed 2 bases from V and 7 bases from J, with 18 bases in between. The CDR3 contains 15 residues. CDR3 sequence reads: CASSLKATWVGEQYF. The DNA for the CDR3 is TGTGCCAGCAGTTTAAAGGCAACCTGGGTCGGGGAGCAGTACTTC.

This sequence joins TRBV6-5 and TRBJ1-1; no clear D gene. This CDR3 has 13 residues. V was clipped by 2 bases and J by 5 bases, with 9 bases between them. The V gene's germline CDR1 is MNHEY and CDR2 SVGAGI. The CDR3 reads CASSYPTGTEAFF. The CDR3 DNA reads TGTGCCAGCAGTTACCCGACGGGTACTGAAGCTTTCTTT.